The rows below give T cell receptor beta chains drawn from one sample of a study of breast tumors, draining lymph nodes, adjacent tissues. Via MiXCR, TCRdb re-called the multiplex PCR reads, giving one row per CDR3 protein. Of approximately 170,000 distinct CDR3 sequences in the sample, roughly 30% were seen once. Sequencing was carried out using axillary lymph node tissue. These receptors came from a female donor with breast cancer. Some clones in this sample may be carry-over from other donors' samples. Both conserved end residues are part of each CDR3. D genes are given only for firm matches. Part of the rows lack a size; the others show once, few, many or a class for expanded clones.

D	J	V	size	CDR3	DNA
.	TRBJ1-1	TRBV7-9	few	CASSPRQVTDTEAFF	TGTGCCAGCAGCCCGAGACAGGTGACTGACACTGAAGCTTTCTTT
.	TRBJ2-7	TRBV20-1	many	CSARDHGKEQYF	TGCAGTGCTAGAGATCACGGGAAAGAGCAGTACTTC
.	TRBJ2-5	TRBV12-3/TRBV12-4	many	CASSSTGEDYRETQYF	TGTGCCAGCAGTTCGACAGGAGAGGATTATCGAGAGACCCAGTACTTC
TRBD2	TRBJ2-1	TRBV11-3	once	CASSLGGLAGREQFF	TGTGCCAGCAGCTTAGGAGGACTAGCGGGACGCGAGCAGTTCTTC
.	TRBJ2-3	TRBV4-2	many	CASSQVIGLPGDTQYF	TGTGCCAGCAGCCAAGTGATTGGACTCCCAGGGGATACGCAGTATTTT
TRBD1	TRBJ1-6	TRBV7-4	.	CASSSSHGTAYSPLHF	TGTGCCAGCAGCTCCTCACACGGGACAGCCTATTCACCCCTCCACTTT
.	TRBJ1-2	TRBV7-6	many	CASSPVGGSAHGYTF	TGTGCCAGCAGCCCTGTGGGGGGTTCCGCACATGGCTACACCTTC
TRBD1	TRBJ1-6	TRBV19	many	CASSIVALDRSSPLHF	TGTGCCAGTAGTATAGTGGCCTTGGACAGGAGTTCACCCCTCCACTTT
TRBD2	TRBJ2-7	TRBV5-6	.	CASGPGGYEQYF	TGTGCCAGCGGCCCGGGAGGATACGAGCAGTACTTC
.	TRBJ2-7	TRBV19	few	CASPQAPRYLCEQYF	TGTGCCAGTCCCCAGGCGCCCAGGTATCTGTGCGAGCAGTACTTC
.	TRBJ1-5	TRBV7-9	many	CASSFDNSNQPQHF	TGTGCCAGCAGCTTCGATAATAGCAATCAGCCCCAGCATTTT
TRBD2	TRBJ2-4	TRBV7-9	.	CASSGTSGRRNIQHF	TGTGCCAGCAGCGGGACTAGCGGGAGGCGGAACATTCAGCACTTC
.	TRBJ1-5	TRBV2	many	CASSGRVTSSNQPQHF	TGTGCCAGCAGTGGCCGGGTTACTAGTAGCAATCAGCCCCAGCATTTT
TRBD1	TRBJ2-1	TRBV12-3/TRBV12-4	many	CASRTGEIGYNEQFF	TGTGCCAGCAGAACAGGGGAGATTGGCTACAATGAGCAGTTCTTC
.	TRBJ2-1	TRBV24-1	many	CATSDSKLSSYNEQFF	TGTGCCACCAGTGATTCAAAGCTGAGCTCCTACAATGAGCAGTTCTTC